A selection of T cell receptor beta chains follows, all from one sample in a study of cytomegalovirus exposure and HLA in healthy donors. Some clones are missing from TCRdb's copy, which holds only in-frame ones; the method was immunoSEQ multiplex PCR. The sample includes approximately 76,000 clones, roughly 94% of them seen just once. The sample comprised PBMCs. The receptors come from a woman younger than 30 in good health and CMV-seropositive. Each CDR3 is given with its conserved first and last residue. The order of the fields is J gene, V gene, D gene, clone size, CDR3 length, CDR3 DNA, CDR3 protein. A D gene is named only where the DNA matches it firmly. Clone size, where shown, is once, few, many, or a class for clones that have expanded.

>TRBJ1-2|TRBV9|TRBD1|-|14
TGTGCCAGCAGCGTAGCAGGGGGCGACTATGGCTACACCTTC
CASSVAGGDYGYTF
>TRBJ1-5|TRBV27|-|-|13
TGTGCCAGCAGTTTAGACAGGTATCAGCCCCAGCATTTT
CASSLDRYQPQHF
>TRBJ2-2|TRBV19|TRBD2|-|15
TGTGCCAGTAGTATCCAGCGGGAGAGGGCCGGGGAGCTGTTTTTT
CASSIQRERAGELFF
>TRBJ1-2|TRBV7-2|TRBD1|-|15
TGTGCCAGCAGCTTGCAGGGGGAACCCCTCTATGGCTACACCTTC
CASSLQGEPLYGYTF
>TRBJ2-7|TRBV11-2|TRBD1|-|17
TGTGCCAGCAGCTTAGATGTGAACAGGGGGACTTCCTACGAGCAGTACTTC
CASSLDVNRGTSYEQYF
>TRBJ2-7|TRBV19|-|-|12
TGTGCCAGTAGTATTAGTACGAACGAGCAGTACTTC
CASSISTNEQYF
>TRBJ1-1|TRBV6-5|-|-|15
TGTGCCAGCACTTTATCGGGGTCGGCGAACACTGAAGCTTTCTTT
CASTLSGSANTEAFF
>TRBJ2-3|TRBV19|-|-|13
TGTGCCAGTCGGGGGATCCCCACAGATACGCAGTATTTT
CASRGIPTDTQYF
>TRBJ2-3|TRBV28|-|-|17
TGTGCCAGCAGCACCGCCACGACAGGAAGGGATACAGATACGCAGTATTTT
CASSTATTGRDTDTQYF
>TRBJ2-5|TRBV6-5|TRBD1|-|14
TGTGCCAGCAGGCGGACAGGGGGCCAAGAGACCCAGTACTTC
CASRRTGGQETQYF
>TRBJ1-5|TRBV19|-|-|14
TGTGCCAGTAGTAGTTCAGGGGACAATCAGCCCCAGCATTTT
CASSSSGDNQPQHF
>TRBJ1-5|TRBV5-6|-|-|14
TGTGCCAGCAGCCGGGGGATTTTCAATCAGCCCCAGCATTTT
CASSRGIFNQPQHF
>TRBJ1-1|TRBV2|-|-|14
TGTGCCAGCACCCTAAGGGAGGGGAACACTGAAGCTTTCTTT
CASTLREGNTEAFF
>TRBJ2-7|TRBV11-3|-|-|15
TGTGCCAGCAGCTACAGGGGGGGGCAAGACTACGAGCAGTACTTC
CASSYRGGQDYEQYF
>TRBJ1-6|TRBV19|-|-|14
TGTGCCAGTACCCTGGTCCCCGGTGTGTCACCCCTCCACTTT
CASTLVPGVSPLHF
>TRBJ1-4|TRBV29-1|TRBD1|-|13
TGCAGCGCGGGGACAGGCCCTAATGAAAAACTGTTTTTT
CSAGTGPNEKLFF
>TRBJ1-2|TRBV28|-|few|11
TGTGCCAGCGCGGGGGACTATGGCTACACCTTC
CASAGDYGYTF
>TRBJ1-4|TRBV29-1|-|-|13
TGCAGCGCTTACTATGCAACTAATGAAAAACTGTTTTTT
CSAYYATNEKLFF
>TRBJ1-2|TRBV7-2|TRBD1|-|14
TGTGCCAGCAGACCGACAGGGGGCGGCTATGGCTACACCTTC
CASRPTGGGYGYTF
>TRBJ1-2|TRBV7-2|TRBD1|-|17
TGTGCCAGCAGCTCCCAAGGACAGGGGGCGCGGATTTATGGCTACACCTTC
CASSSQGQGARIYGYTF
>TRBJ2-7|TRBV29-1|TRBD1|-|13
TGCAGCGTTGAAAGGGACAGACCCTACGAGCAGTACTTC
CSVERDRPYEQYF
>TRBJ2-1|TRBV9|TRBD2|once|15
TGTGCCAGCAGCGCCAGCGGGAGCTCCTACAATGAGCAGTTCTTC
CASSASGSSYNEQFF